The rows below give T cell receptor beta chains drawn from one sample of a study of T cell responses to AZD1222 COVID-19 vaccine. The protocol was immunoSEQ multiplex PCR, while the TCRdb copy is restricted to in-frame clones and leaves out a portion. This table holds about 100,000 clones, 92% found once. Specimen: peripheral blood, collected 28 days after the second AZD1222 dose. These receptors were obtained from an adult who received the AZD1222 COVID-19 vaccine. The CDR3 runs from the conserved cysteine through the conserved F or W. D genes are given only for firm matches. Clone size is stated in some rows and not others, as once, few, many or a class when expanded.

NA	TRBV4-3	NA	TRBJ2-2	TGCGCCAGCAGCGTCGTTATGAGCGGGGAGCTGTTTTTT	CASSVVMSGELFF
NA	TRBV10-3	NA	TRBJ2-7	TGTGCCATCAGTGAGACCGGGGAAGGGCGCTACGAGCAGTACTTC	CAISETGEGRYEQYF
once	TRBV12-5	NA	TRBJ2-7	TGTGCTAGTGGTTTGGTAAGGGCGGGCGAAGAGCAGTACTTC	CASGLVRAGEEQYF
NA	TRBV29-1	NA	TRBJ2-5	TGCAGCGTGTTGAAGACAGAAGAGACCCAGTACTTC	CSVLKTEETQYF
NA	TRBV27	TRBD1	TRBJ2-3	TGTGCCAGCAGTACCCGACAGGGGATGCGCATAGATACGCAGTATTTT	CASSTRQGMRIDTQYF
NA	TRBV2	NA	TRBJ1-2	TGTGCCAGCAGTGAACGGATACTCTATGGCTACACCTTC	CASSERILYGYTF
few	TRBV19	TRBD1	TRBJ2-7	TGTGCCAGTAGTAACGCACGGACAGGGACCTACGAGCAGTACTTC	CASSNARTGTYEQYF
NA	TRBV5-6	TRBD1	TRBJ1-6	TGTGCCAGCAGCTCGAGACAGGGGTGGGCCCTCCACTTT	CASSSRQGWALHF
NA	TRBV7-9	NA	TRBJ1-5	TGTGCCAGCAGCTTAGGCCCGACACCCCTGCCCCAGCATTTT	CASSLGPTPLPQHF
NA	TRBV21-1	NA	TRBJ2-3	TGTGCCAGCAGCAAAGTCCACAGACCCACAGATACGCAGTATTTT	CASSKVHRPTDTQYF
NA	TRBV3-1/TRBV3-2	NA	TRBJ1-4	TGTGCCAGCAGCCAGGGGGGATGGACTAATGAAAAACTGTTTTTT	CASSQGGWTNEKLFF
NA	TRBV19	NA	TRBJ1-3	TGTGCCAGTACAAGATCTGGGGGAAACACCATATATTTT	CASTRSGGNTIYF
few	TRBV18	NA	TRBJ2-1	TGTGCCAGCTCACCAATGACAGAGCAGTTCTTC	CASSPMTEQFF
NA	TRBV14	TRBD2	TRBJ2-1	TGTGCCAGCAGCAGACTAGCGGGAGAGGGCAATGAGCAGTTCTTC	CASSRLAGEGNEQFF
NA	TRBV20-1	NA	TRBJ1-1	TGCAGTGCTAGTCCGGTGAACACTGAAGCTTTCTTT	CSASPVNTEAFF
NA	TRBV6-2/TRBV6-3	NA	TRBJ1-5	TGTGCCAGCAGTTATGGGGCCAATCAGCCCCAGCATTTT	CASSYGANQPQHF
NA	TRBV5-6	NA	TRBJ1-2	TGTGCCAGCAGCTCTTACATGAGGCGGAATACTAACTATGGCTACACCTTC	CASSSYMRRNTNYGYTF
few	TRBV2	TRBD2	TRBJ2-2	TGTGCCAGCAGTTGGGGAGCGGGGTCCGGGGAGCTGTTTTTT	CASSWGAGSGELFF
NA	TRBV7-3	NA	TRBJ1-1	TGTGCCAGCAGCTTAATCGGCGTCGGGGCCCGCACTGAAGCTTTCTTT	CASSLIGVGARTEAFF
once	TRBV6-4	NA	TRBJ2-1	TGTGCCAGCAGTGACAGCTCTAACGGGAGCCCTGAGCAGTTCTTC	CASSDSSNGSPEQFF
NA	TRBV19	TRBD2	TRBJ2-3	TGTGCCAGTAGTATAGCGGCGGGGGAAATAGATACGCAGTATTTT	CASSIAAGEIDTQYF
NA	TRBV5-4	TRBD1	TRBJ2-7	TGTGCCAGCAGCTTGCAGGGGGCTTACGAGCAGTACTTC	CASSLQGAYEQYF